This T cell receptor beta chain emerged from a study of CD8 T cells in Susac syndrome (dated by TCRdb to between 2019 and 2020). The study in broad terms: Among the Susac syndrome patients who were sequenced, clinically active disease was present in about 6 and clinical remission was observed in 8 or 9. The study compared CD8+ T cell repertoire clonality among 12 healthy donors, approximately 14 Susac syndrome patients and about 16 multiple sclerosis patients. The study used repertoire sequencing to test whether antigen drove CD8+ T cell activation and differentiation in Susac syndrome. At blood withdrawal, Susac syndrome patients were either therapy-naive, taking corticosteroids (in some cases with IVIg as well), or taking IVIg alone. Study-wide conclusions, independent of this receptor: The number of individuals in the TCR sequencing and HLA analysis was acknowledged as relatively small. Looking at Susac-specific public clones, the researchers identified approximately 15 in the total CD8+ repertoire and a few in the CD8+ TEMRA repertoire. Susac syndrome CD8+ repertoires showed clonal expansion, highest in CD8+ TEMRA cells and greater in clinically active than remitting patients.

High-throughput TCR beta sequencing profiled peripheral blood CD8+ and CD4+ T cells from healthy donors, Susac syndrome patients and multiple sclerosis patients. Recently defined diagnostic criteria for definite or probable disease were met by the Susac syndrome patients. Bulk CD8+ and CD4+ T cells were purified by magnetic negative isolation, while CD8+ TEMRA cells were enriched using FACS. Blood was drawn into EDTA tubes, processed within 24 hours, and PBMCs were isolated by density gradient centrifugation. PBMCs intended for TCR sequencing were frozen in liquid nitrogen and were later thawed in a 37 degrees C water bath. Purity of sorted or isolated CD4+, CD8+ and CD8+ TEMRA cells was at least 90%. From a lookup of the germline V gene, CDR1 and CDR2 are SGHTA and FQGTGA. From the cysteine through the phenylalanine, the CDR3 covers 15 amino acids. Just the 45-base CDR3 DNA is kept, in frame starting at base 1. V is trimmed back by 4 bases and J by 2 bases, and the junction contains 4 bases that no gene match accounts for.

RNA was extracted with the RNeasy kit and roughly 0.45 to 1 ug was reverse transcribed using random hexamers. The immunoSEQ multiplex PCR assay, covering 54 Vbeta and 13 Jbeta segments, was used to amplify TCR beta CDR3 regions. To correct PCR amplification bias, a synthetic template baseline was used for both primer optimization and computational correction. Per the authors' processing: Only productive sequences were kept, with reads annotated to V, D and J genes according to IMGT and analyzed in immunoSEQ Analyzer. Clonality was calculated as one minus the Shannon entropy normalized by log2 of the number of productive unique sequences. For each patient and control, public and private clones were evaluated among the 100 most prevalent clones. Clones were defined as Susac-specific if absent from the healthy and MS cohorts, from more than 900 published viral clones and from other ImmuneACCESS disease sequences. TCRdb passed the public sequencing reads through fastp at Q25 and MiXCR, retaining productive beta sequences. Rows matching on CDR3 protein sequence are summarized as one entry with the most common DNA and genes. These V and J calls originate from TCRdb's pipeline instead of the authors' own analysis. The table for this sample lists about 53,000 distinct CDR3 sequences; approximately 95% of them were counted only once. 0.75% of the sample belongs to the ten largest clones.

A note on this clonotype: What this receptor recognizes is not known. Per-base quality was not reported, and no clone a single base away is much larger than it.

The TCR comes from a human donor with Susac syndrome. Sequences were obtained from CD8+ T cells from PBMCs. The chain joins TRBV7-3 to TRBJ2-5; 10 middle bases align to TRBD2. The CDR3 region: CASSSAGGTQETQYF. In nucleotides, the sequence is TGTGCCAGCAGCTCAGCGGGGGGGACTCAAGAGACCCAGTACTTC.